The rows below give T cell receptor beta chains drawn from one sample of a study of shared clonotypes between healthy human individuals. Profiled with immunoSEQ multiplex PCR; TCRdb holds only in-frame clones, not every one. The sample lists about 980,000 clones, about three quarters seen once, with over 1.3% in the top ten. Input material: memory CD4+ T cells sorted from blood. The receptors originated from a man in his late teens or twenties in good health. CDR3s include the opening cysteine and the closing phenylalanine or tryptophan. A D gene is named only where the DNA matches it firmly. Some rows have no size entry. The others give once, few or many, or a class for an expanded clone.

DNA: TGCGCCAGCAGCGGAGCTCTAGCGGGAACGGCTGAGCAGTTCTTC
CDR3: CASSGALAGTAEQFF
size: -
J: TRBJ2-1
V: TRBV5-1
D: TRBD2
length: 15

DNA: TGTGCCACCAGCAGAGATCGAGGGGGCAGCGCAACCTTAAATTCACCCCTCCACTTT
CDR3: CATSRDRGGSATLNSPLHF
size: many
J: TRBJ1-6
V: TRBV15
D: TRBD1
length: 19

DNA: TGTGCCAGCAGTTCCGGACAGGGGGCCAAAAACATTCAGTACTTC
CDR3: CASSSGQGAKNIQYF
size: -
J: TRBJ2-4
V: TRBV5-4
D: TRBD1
length: 15

DNA: TGTGCCAGTAGTACTACGACAGGGTACCAAGAGACCCAGTACTTC
CDR3: CASSTTTGYQETQYF
size: -
J: TRBJ2-5
V: TRBV19
D: TRBD1
length: 15

DNA: TGTGCCAGCAGCCAGCCGGGACTAGCGGGATCCGGGGAGCTGTTTTTT
CDR3: CASSQPGLAGSGELFF
size: -
J: TRBJ2-2
V: TRBV4-2
D: TRBD2
length: 16

DNA: TGTGCCAGCAGTTCCCAGGGTGGTGGAACCTACGAGCAGTACTTC
CDR3: CASSSQGGGTYEQYF
size: -
J: TRBJ2-7
V: TRBV28
D: -
length: 15

DNA: TGCAGTGCTAGAACAGGGGCCGAGCAGTACTTC
CDR3: CSARTGAEQYF
size: -
J: TRBJ2-7
V: TRBV20-1
D: TRBD1
length: 11

DNA: TGTGCCAGCAGCGTAGGCGGGGTTACTAATGAAAAACTGTTTTTT
CDR3: CASSVGGVTNEKLFF
size: -
J: TRBJ1-4
V: TRBV9
D: -
length: 15

DNA: TGTGCCAGCAGTTATAGCGGGAGGGGCGCCTACGAGCAGTACTTC
CDR3: CASSYSGRGAYEQYF
size: -
J: TRBJ2-7
V: TRBV6-6
D: TRBD2
length: 15

DNA: TGCGCCAGCAGCTTGAGCCAAGAGAGAGATACGCAGTATTTT
CDR3: CASSLSQERDTQYF
size: -
J: TRBJ2-3
V: TRBV5-1
D: -
length: 14

DNA: TGTGCCAGTAGTATAGGACAGGTGGAAAATTCACCCCTCCACTTT
CDR3: CASSIGQVENSPLHF
size: few
J: TRBJ1-6
V: TRBV19
D: -
length: 15

DNA: TGTGCCAGCTCACCACCAGGGGAAGAGACCCAGTACTTC
CDR3: CASSPPGEETQYF
size: -
J: TRBJ2-5
V: TRBV18
D: -
length: 13

DNA: TGCGCCAGCAGCCAAGCTCTGGATGAAAAACTGTTTTTT
CDR3: CASSQALDEKLFF
size: -
J: TRBJ1-4
V: TRBV4-1
D: -
length: 13

DNA: TGTGCCAGCAGTTTCAGAGATCAGCCCCAGCATTTT
CDR3: CASSFRDQPQHF
size: few
J: TRBJ1-5
V: TRBV28
D: -
length: 12

DNA: TGCGCCAGCAGCTTGGCCACCCGTGGGGAGCTGTTTTTT
CDR3: CASSLATRGELFF
size: few
J: TRBJ2-2
V: TRBV5-1
D: -
length: 13

DNA: TGTGCCAGCAGTTGGGGGAAGGAGAATTCACCCCTCCACTTT
CDR3: CASSWGKENSPLHF
size: few
J: TRBJ1-6
V: TRBV6-5
D: -
length: 14

DNA: TGTGCCAGCACCCACGCCGTGGAGGCGACCTACGAGCAGTACTTC
CDR3: CASTHAVEATYEQYF
size: -
J: TRBJ2-7
V: TRBV7-2
D: -
length: 15

DNA: TGTGCCACCAGCAGGGGCCAGGGGGGAGAGACCCAGTACTTC
CDR3: CATSRGQGGETQYF
size: once
J: TRBJ2-5
V: TRBV15
D: -
length: 14

DNA: TGTGCCAGCTCACCTTCTGGGGCAGGGAACCAGCCCCAGCATTTT
CDR3: CASSPSGAGNQPQHF
size: -
J: TRBJ1-5
V: TRBV18
D: -
length: 15

DNA: TGCGCCAGCAGCTTGCAGGGCTCTAATTCACCCCTCCACTTT
CDR3: CASSLQGSNSPLHF
size: -
J: TRBJ1-6
V: TRBV5-1
D: -
length: 14

DNA: TGTGCCAGCAGCGTGGGGTTAGGGAACGGAGAGACCCAGTACTTC
CDR3: CASSVGLGNGETQYF
size: few
J: TRBJ2-5
V: TRBV9
D: -
length: 15

DNA: TGTGCCAGCAGCTTTAAGGGGGAGACTAATGAAAAACTGTTTTTT
CDR3: CASSFKGETNEKLFF
size: few
J: TRBJ1-4
V: TRBV11-2
D: -
length: 15

DNA: TGTGCCAGCAGATCACCGGGACTTGGGTTTCTGAATGAGCAGTTCTTC
CDR3: CASRSPGLGFLNEQFF
size: -
J: TRBJ2-1
V: TRBV7-2
D: -
length: 16

DNA: TGTGCCATCGCGCAGGGACTAGCTAACTACAATGAGCAGTTCTTC
CDR3: CAIAQGLANYNEQFF
size: -
J: TRBJ2-1
V: TRBV10-3
D: TRBD2
length: 15

DNA: TGTGCCAGCAGCATTGACAGATTCTCCTACGAGCAGTACTTC
CDR3: CASSIDRFSYEQYF
size: -
J: TRBJ2-7
V: TRBV5-4
D: -
length: 14

DNA: TGTGCCAGTAGGGCAGGGCCTGCAACTAATGAAAAACTGTTTTTT
CDR3: CASRAGPATNEKLFF
size: -
J: TRBJ1-4
V: TRBV19
D: -
length: 15

DNA: TGTGCCAGCAGCGTAGCTGGAGGACTAGCGCAGGGAGAGACCCAGTACTTC
CDR3: CASSVAGGLAQGETQYF
size: -
J: TRBJ2-5
V: TRBV9
D: TRBD2
length: 17

DNA: TGTGCCAGCGGACTCAACTCTGGAAACACCATATATTTT
CDR3: CASGLNSGNTIYF
size: once
J: TRBJ1-3
V: TRBV27
D: -
length: 13

DNA: TGTGCCTGGAGCCCCGCGGGGGTAGCTTTCTTT
CDR3: CAWSPAGVAFF
size: -
J: TRBJ1-1
V: TRBV30
D: -
length: 11

DNA: TGTGCCAGCCGTGCCCGGCCAAGGGCAGACTATGGCTACACCTTC
CDR3: CASRARPRADYGYTF
size: -
J: TRBJ1-2
V: TRBV2
D: -
length: 15

DNA: TGTGCCAGCAGCTCCGACAGGGGGAGTTCACCCCTCCACTTT
CDR3: CASSSDRGSSPLHF
size: -
J: TRBJ1-6
V: TRBV6-5
D: TRBD1
length: 14

DNA: TGTGCCAGCAGCTTGACGTGGGGGGAGAGCCAGCCCCAGCATTTT
CDR3: CASSLTWGESQPQHF
size: few
J: TRBJ1-5
V: TRBV5-5
D: -
length: 15

DNA: TGTGCCAGCTCACCATCCCTAGCGGGAGCACGGAATGAGCAGTTCTTC
CDR3: CASSPSLAGARNEQFF
size: -
J: TRBJ2-1
V: TRBV18
D: TRBD2
length: 16